These 11 T cell receptor beta chains originate from one sample sequenced in a study of T cell changes during pregnancy in multiple sclerosis (dated by TCRdb to about 2019). The library relied on the immunoSEQ multiplex PCR assay. The clones in this table, taken by TCRdb from immuneACCESS, are in-frame only. Not every clone is retained; where verified, under half of the shortfall comes from an unresolved V gene, and the cause of the rest is unknown. Recorded for this sample are 100,000 or so clones; approximately 90% of them occurred a single time. The ten most abundant clones make up about 3% of the sample. The sample was peripheral blood, taken after pregnancy. These receptors all come from a female donor with multiple sclerosis, enrolled in a pregnancy study.

J is TRBJ1-3 and V is TRBV19; 11 bases map to TRBD1. From germline, CDR1 is LNHDA and CDR2 SQIVND (reference sequence). V was clipped by 8 bases and J by 7 bases; unmatched bases: 10. The CDR3 contains 15 residues. CDR3 coding DNA: TGTGCCAGTCACAGGACAGGGGGCGTTTGGAACACCATATATTTT. Protein sequence: CASHRTGGVWNTIYF.

The J gene is TRBJ2-5, the V gene TRBV5-1; 7 positions agree with TRBD1. J gave up 0 bases and V 3 bases, and 11 bases lay outside the gene matches. The CDR3 sequence is 17 residues long. In germline, CDR1 is SGHRS, CDR2 YFSETQ. CDR3 in amino acids: CASSYDPGQRDQETQYF. Here the CDR3 DNA reads TGCGCCAGCAGCTACGACCCGGGACAGAGAGACCAAGAGACCCAGTACTTC.

The chain uses TRBV6-6 and TRBJ2-2, with TRBD1 as a possible D gene (5 bases). The V gene lost 10 bases and the J gene lost 0 bases, with 15 bases spanning the gap. The CDR3 sequence is 15 residues long. Germline V CDR1 and CDR2: MNHNY, SVGAGI (reference sequence). CDR3 in amino acids: CATNQGNANTGELFF. CDR3 DNA: TGTGCCACGAACCAGGGAAACGCGAACACCGGGGAGCTGTTTTTT.

This clone is a singleton in its sample. The chain recombines TRBV5-1 with TRBJ1-4, with D uncertain. CDR3 size: 14 residues. Germline V gene data show CDR1 as SGHRS and CDR2 as YFSETQ. Trimming took 4 bases from V and 8 from J, leaving 15 bases between them. As DNA, the CDR3 is TGCGCCAGCAGCCCGGGGTCGGGGTTCGAAAAACTGTTTTTT. This sequence encodes CASSPGSGFEKLFF.

The genes are TRBV29-1 and TRBJ2-7; TRBD1 matches at 12 bases. The V gene end was trimmed by 7 bases and the J gene end by 3 bases; junction bases not matched to a gene: 4. The V gene's germline CDR1 is SQVTM and CDR2 ANQGSEA. The CDR3 length is 13 residues. The CDR3 DNA is TGCAGCGCGGGACAGGGGGCACGCTACGAGCAGTACTTC. Translated, it gives CSAGQGARYEQYF.

This rearrangement joins TRBV5-6 to TRBJ1-3; 7 bases are shared with TRBD1. The length of the CDR3 is 18 residues. V was pared by 4 bases and J by 3 bases, with 16 bases of the junction left unmatched. Germline V gene lookup returns CDR1 SGHDT and CDR2 YYEEEE. CDR3: CASSPPRVGGYSGNTIYF. The DNA for the CDR3 is TGTGCCAGCAGCCCCCCGCGTGTAGGGGGCTATAGTGGAAACACCATATATTTT.

The chain links TRBV6-5 to TRBJ1-1; the match to TRBD1 covers 7 bases. CDR1 and CDR2 from the germline V gene are MNHEY and SVGAGI. V lost 4 bases to trimming and J lost 0 bases; unmatched junction nucleotides: 2. The CDR3 is 14 amino acids. CDR3 sequence (DNA): TGTGCCAGCAGTTTCGGACAGGTGAACACTGAAGCTTTCTTT. Its translation is CASSFGQVNTEAFF.

The chain is built from TRBV5-1 and TRBJ1-1; 7 bases line up with TRBD1. Germline V CDR1 and CDR2: SGHRS, YFSETQ. The CDR3 has 14 residues. Trimming at V came to 5 bases and at J to 1 base, leaving 5 bases not matched to a gene. CDR3 residues: CASRPTGANTEAFF. DNA of the CDR3: TGCGCCAGCAGGCCTACAGGGGCGAACACTGAAGCTTTCTTT.

J is TRBJ2-2 and V is TRBV27; the match to TRBD1 covers 8 bases. The CDR3 sequence is 13 residues long. V dropped 6 bases and J dropped 3; count of bases not matched to a gene: 0. In germline, CDR1 is MNHEY, CDR2 SMNVEV (reference sequence). The CDR3 sequence is CASRTGDTGELFF. CDR3 sequence (DNA): TGTGCCAGCAGGACAGGGGACACCGGGGAGCTGTTTTTT.

The chain combines TRBV6-5 with TRBJ2-5, with TRBD1 matching over 7 bases. The junction had 3 bases not matched to a gene; V was cut back by 1 base and J by 1 base. The CDR3 contains 15 residues. Looked up from germline, CDR1 is MNHEY and CDR2 is SVGAGI. The CDR3 reads CASSYYRGSQETQYF. The CDR3, as DNA: TGTGCCAGCAGTTACTACAGGGGATCCCAAGAGACCCAGTACTTC.

V usage is TRBV7-2 and J usage is TRBJ2-2; tentative D call: TRBD1 (5 bases). The ends were cut back, 1 base at V and 5 bases at J, with 8 bases in the middle. The germline V gene has CDR1 SGHTA and CDR2 FQGNSA. The CDR3 totals 14 residues. CDR3 coding DNA: TGTGCCAGCAGCTTAGGGGGCGCGACCGGGGAGCTGTTTTTT. Protein sequence: CASSLGGATGELFF.